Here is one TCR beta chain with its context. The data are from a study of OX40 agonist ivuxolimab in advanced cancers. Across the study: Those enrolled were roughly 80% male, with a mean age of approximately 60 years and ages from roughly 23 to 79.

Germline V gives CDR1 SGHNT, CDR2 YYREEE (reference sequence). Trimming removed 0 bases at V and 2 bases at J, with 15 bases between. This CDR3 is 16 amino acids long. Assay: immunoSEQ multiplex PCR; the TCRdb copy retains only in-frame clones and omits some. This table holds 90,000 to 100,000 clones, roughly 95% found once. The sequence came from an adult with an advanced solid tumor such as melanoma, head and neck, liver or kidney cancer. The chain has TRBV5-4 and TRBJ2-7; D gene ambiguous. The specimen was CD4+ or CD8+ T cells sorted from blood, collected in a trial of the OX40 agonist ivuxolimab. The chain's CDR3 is CASSLAWAGAAYEQYF. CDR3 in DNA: TGTGCCAGCAGCTTGGCCTGGGCAGGAGCCGCCTACGAGCAGTACTTC.